The next 8 T cell receptor beta chains were all read from a single sample in a study of blood T cell repertoires in COVID-19. Produced via immunoSEQ multiplex PCR; TCRdb's table is partial and in-frame only. Found here are around 290,000 clones, approximately 93% of them singletons; the top ten hold about 2.2%. The specimen sequenced was peripheral blood. The receptors shown here come from a woman under 40 with COVID-19, enrolled during active disease.

The J gene is TRBJ1-5, the V gene TRBV19; 12 positions agree with TRBD1. The CDR3 covers 18 residues. Looked up from germline, CDR1 is LNHDA and CDR2 is SQIVND (reference sequence). The V and J ends lost 8 bases and 1 base, in that order; junction bases with no gene match: 12. The CDR3: CASHTTGTGGLSNQPQHF. In nucleotides, the CDR3 is TGTGCCAGTCACACCACCGGGACAGGGGGCCTAAGCAATCAGCCCCAGCATTTT.

The rearrangement links TRBV3-1 (or the pseudogene TRBV3-2) to TRBJ2-5; D perhaps matches TRBD2 (6 bases). The V end was cut by 6 bases, the J end by 7 bases, with 21 bases between. The CDR3 loop spans 15 amino acids. CDR1 is LGHDT and CDR2 is YNNKEL in the germline V gene (reference sequence). The CDR3, as DNA: TGTGCCAGCAGTCCCCCCGACGGGAGCGGGTCGACCCAGTACTTC. The encoded protein is CASSPPDGSGSTQYF.

The CDR3 DNA reads TGCGCCAGCAGTACAGGGCTGAATCAGCCCCAGCATTTT. It codes for CASSTGLNQPQHF. The chain recombines TRBV10-1 with TRBJ1-5; possibly TRBD1 for D (6 bases). This CDR3 region has 13 residues. V gave up 5 bases and J gave up 4 bases, with 9 bases separating them. Germline CDR1 reads WNHNN; CDR2 reads SYGVQD (reference sequence).

The genes are TRBV5-6 and TRBJ2-1; tentative D call: TRBD1 (5 bases). Germline V gene data show CDR1 as SGHDT and CDR2 as YYEEEE. The V end was cut by 3 bases, the J end by 4 bases, with 11 bases between. The CDR3 runs to 14 residues. Here the CDR3 DNA reads TGTGCCAGCAGCTCCTGGACAAGTTACAATGAGCAGTTCTTC. It codes for CASSSWTSYNEQFF.

This clone is a singleton in its sample. The chain is built from TRBV3-1 (or the pseudogene TRBV3-2) and TRBJ2-3, with D perhaps matching TRBD2 (6 bases). CDR3 length: 14 residues. Trimming left V 4 bases short and J 4 bases short, with 12 bases between. Germline CDR1 reads LGHDT; CDR2 reads YNNKEL (reference sequence). Here the CDR3 reads CASSPTRVPDTQYF. The CDR3 DNA follows: TGTGCCAGCAGCCCGACTAGGGTCCCAGATACGCAGTATTTT.

CDR3 amino acids: CASSYREDQPQHF. DNA of the CDR3: TGTGCCAGCAGTTACCGGGAGGATCAGCCCCAGCATTTT. The chain has TRBV6-6 and TRBJ1-5; the D is unclear. The V gene's germline CDR1 is MNHNY and CDR2 SVGAGI (reference sequence). The CDR3 consists of 13 residues. V was trimmed by 2 bases and J by 5 bases, leaving 7 bases between them.

This chain joins TRBV6-5 and TRBJ1-1, with D perhaps TRBD1 (5 bases). This CDR3 has 14 amino acids. Trimming cost V 2 bases and J 4 bases, with 11 bases left between them. Germline V gene sequence: CDR1 MNHEY, CDR2 SVGAGI. The CDR3 DNA sequence: TGTGCCAGCAGTTACACGGACACGATCACTGAAGCTTTCTTT. Translation gives CASSYTDTITEAFF.

The chain couples TRBV10-3 to TRBJ2-3, with 8 bases fitting TRBD2. The germline CDR1 and CDR2 sequences are ENHRY and SYGVKD. V trimming: 5 bases; J trimming: 5 bases; junction bases outside the gene matches: 0. CDR3 length: 12 amino acids. In nucleotides, the CDR3 is TGTGCCATCAGTACTAGCGGAGATACGCAGTATTTT. Its translation: CAISTSGDTQYF.